A selection of T cell receptor beta chains follows, all from one sample in a study of a mutant IDH1 vaccine in newly diagnosed glioma. TCRdb's copy holds only in-frame clones and misses some; the assay was immunoSEQ multiplex PCR. The sample gives nearly 50,000 clones, roughly 90% of which show up once; about 2.2% is in the top ten. This material consisted of PBMCs, taken from a glioma patient treated with radiotherapy, temozolomide or both. The receptors stem from a middle-aged man with glioma. Both conserved end residues are part of each CDR3. D genes are given only for firm matches. Rows may omit the clone size; those that give it use once, few, many or a size class.

d_gene,abundance,len,v_gene,j_gene,CDR3nt,CDR3aa
TRBD2,NA,15,TRBV25-1,TRBJ2-7,TGTGCCAGCGGGAGGGAGAATCGACTAGCCGGCGAGCAGTACTTC,CASGRENRLAGEQYF
TRBD1,NA,13,TRBV2,TRBJ1-5,TGTGCCAGCAGTGCGGACAGGGGGCAGCCCCAGCATTTT,CASSADRGQPQHF
NA,NA,13,TRBV27,TRBJ1-5,TGTGCCAGCAGAAAATCCAGCAATCAGCCCCAGCATTTT,CASRKSSNQPQHF
NA,NA,15,TRBV28,TRBJ1-1,TGTGCCAGCAGTCCCGGGGCAGACATGAACACTGAAGCTTTCTTT,CASSPGADMNTEAFF
NA,NA,15,TRBV9,TRBJ2-1,TGTGCCAGCAGCGTAGTTCCAGGCTCCTACAATGAGCAGTTCTTC,CASSVVPGSYNEQFF
NA,NA,13,TRBV5-4,TRBJ2-5,TGTGCCACTTATGAAGGACGACAAGAGACCCAGTACTTC,CATYEGRQETQYF
NA,NA,17,TRBV9,TRBJ1-4,TGTGCCAGCAGCGTAGGCCCCTCGGTGGCAACTAATGAAAAACTGTTTTTT,CASSVGPSVATNEKLFF
NA,NA,15,TRBV7-6,TRBJ1-1,TGTGCCAGCAGCTTAGCTCCGGGGACGAACACTGAAGCTTTCTTT,CASSLAPGTNTEAFF
NA,once,12,TRBV5-5,TRBJ2-7,TGTGCCAGCAGCTTGGCCTCAGCCGAGCAGTACTTC,CASSLASAEQYF
NA,NA,16,TRBV7-9,TRBJ1-5,TGTGCCAGCAGCCCCAGCGCCGGCAGGGCACATCAGCCCCAGCATTTT,CASSPSAGRAHQPQHF
NA,once,14,TRBV19,TRBJ2-3,TGTGCCAGTAACGAGGGGGGAGGGCCAGATACGCAGTATTTT,CASNEGGGPDTQYF
TRBD2,NA,15,TRBV7-2,TRBJ2-7,TGTGCCAGCAGCTTAGGTCATAGCGGGAGGTACGAGCAGTACTTC,CASSLGHSGRYEQYF
NA,NA,14,TRBV7-6,TRBJ2-3,TGTGCCAGCAGCTTAGCGATAGGACTAAATACGCAGTATTTT,CASSLAIGLNTQYF
TRBD2,NA,18,TRBV5-4,TRBJ2-2,TGTGCCAGCAGTCTTCTAGCGGGAGGGCCCCCCCTCACCGGGGAGCTGTTTTTT,CASSLLAGGPPLTGELFF
TRBD2,NA,15,TRBV5-5,TRBJ2-7,TGTGCCAGCAGCTGGGGACTAGCGGGAACCTACGAGCAGTACTTC,CASSWGLAGTYEQYF
TRBD2,NA,16,TRBV10-3,TRBJ2-7,TGTGCCATCAGTGGGGAATTAGCGGGAGGTCTAAACGAGCAGTACTTC,CAISGELAGGLNEQYF
NA,NA,12,TRBV4-2,TRBJ2-7,TGTGCCAGCAGCCAACTGGGGTACGAGCAGTACTTC,CASSQLGYEQYF
TRBD1,NA,14,TRBV19,TRBJ2-1,TGTGCCACTACCTTCGGGACAGGGGTCAATGAGCAGTTCTTC,CATTFGTGVNEQFF
TRBD1,NA,12,TRBV18,TRBJ1-2,TGTGCCAGCTCATTAGGGACAGCTAGCTACACCTTC,CASSLGTASYTF
NA,NA,13,TRBV7-7,TRBJ1-1,TGTGCCAGCAGCTACAGTGCGGACACTGAAGCTTTCTTT,CASSYSADTEAFF
NA,NA,16,TRBV7-9,TRBJ1-2,TGTGCCAGCAGCCCAAGTCTAGGCGGACTTAACTATGGCTACACCTTC,CASSPSLGGLNYGYTF
NA,NA,13,TRBV7-2,TRBJ2-7,TGTGCCAGCAGCTCGCAGGGAGTAGGCGAGCAGTACTTC,CASSSQGVGEQYF
NA,NA,15,TRBV14,TRBJ2-5,TGTGCCAGCAGCCAAGAAGCGGCCCTAAAAGAGACCCAGTACTTC,CASSQEAALKETQYF
NA,NA,14,TRBV19,TRBJ2-7,TGTGCCAGTGGCGGGACACACGACACCTACGAGCAGTACTTC,CASGGTHDTYEQYF
TRBD1,NA,14,TRBV6-5,TRBJ2-1,TGTGCCAGCAGTTACCGGACAGGAATCAATGAGCAGTTCTTC,CASSYRTGINEQFF
NA,NA,12,TRBV11-3,TRBJ2-2,TGTGCCAGCAGCTTAGAGGTCGGGGAGCTGTTTTTT,CASSLEVGELFF
NA,NA,14,TRBV6-1,TRBJ2-7,TGTGCCAGCAGCCCCCTCAGGAGTGAGTACGAGCAGTACTTC,CASSPLRSEYEQYF
TRBD2,NA,17,TRBV4-3,TRBJ2-5,TGCGCCAGCAGCCGAGAAGCGGGGAGCTCCCTCAAGGAGACCCAGTACTTC,CASSREAGSSLKETQYF
NA,NA,15,TRBV2,TRBJ1-4,TGTGCCAGCAGTGAACGCAGGGCGATCGGTGAAAAACTGTTTTTT,CASSERRAIGEKLFF
TRBD2,few,16,TRBV19,TRBJ2-7,TGTGCCAGTACCGCCGGGAGGGGAGCGGGGTCCTACGAGCAGTACTTC,CASTAGRGAGSYEQYF
NA,NA,16,TRBV7-2,TRBJ2-3,TGTGCCAGCAGCCCAAACGCGGCCGGGAACACAGATACGCAGTATTTT,CASSPNAAGNTDTQYF